These 2 T cell receptor beta chains were all obtained from the same sample, sequenced in a study of T cell repertoires in cytomegalovirus infection. Antigens of these TCRs are unknown. One entry per CDR3 protein, called by TCRdb with MiXCR from the reads. This sample yields fewer than 650,000 distinct CDR3 sequences, of which approximately 40% are seen a single time; over 45% belongs to the top ten. Sequenced material: cultured PBMCs, taken from culture after CMV antigen stimulation. Source of these receptors: a human donor in good health (CMV status not recorded). Some clones in this sample may be carry-over from other donors' samples.

This chain uses TRBV30 with TRBJ2-3, with 13 bases matching TRBD2. After removal of 2 bases from V and 0 bases from J, the junction contained 11 bases not matched to a gene. The CDR3 covers 19 residues. Germline V gene lookup returns CDR1 GTSNPN and CDR2 SVGIG (reference sequence). The CDR3 loop is CAWSTRRTSGSISTDTQYF. In DNA, the CDR3 is TGTGCCTGGAGTACTCGACGGACTAGCGGGAGCATTAGCACAGATACGCAGTATTTT.

This clonotype was seen only a few times. This chain uses TRBV6-1 with TRBJ2-7; 10 bases are a match to TRBD2. J lost 2 bases, V lost 7 bases, and 8 bases had no gene match. The V gene's germline CDR1 is MNHNS and CDR2 SASEGT. The CDR3 has 15 amino acids. CDR3 amino acids: CASKQRTSGTYEQYF. The CDR3 nucleotides read TGTGCCAGCAAACAAAGGACTAGCGGAACCTACGAGCAGTACTTC.